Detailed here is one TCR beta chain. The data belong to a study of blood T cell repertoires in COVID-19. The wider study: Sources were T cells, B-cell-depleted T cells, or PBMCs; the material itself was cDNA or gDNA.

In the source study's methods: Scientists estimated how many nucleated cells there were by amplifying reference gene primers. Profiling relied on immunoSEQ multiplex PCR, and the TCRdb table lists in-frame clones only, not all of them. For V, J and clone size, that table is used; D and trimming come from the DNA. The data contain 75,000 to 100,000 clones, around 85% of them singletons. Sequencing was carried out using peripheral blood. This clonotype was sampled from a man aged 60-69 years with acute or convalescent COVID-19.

The CDR3 DNA follows: TGTGCCACCAGGGGCAGGGGGCTAAATCAGCCCCAGCATTTT. Translated: CATRGRGLNQPQHF. The rearrangement uses TRBV24-1 and TRBJ1-5; TRBD1 agrees at 8 bases. This CDR3 spans 14 amino acids. Trimming took 7 bases from V and 4 from J; bases not matched to a gene: 5. CDR1 is KGHDR, CDR2 SFDVKD, per germline.